Below, 2 T cell receptor beta chains from the same sample are listed, as sequenced in a study of T cell changes during pregnancy in multiple sclerosis. Clones were read by immunoSEQ multiplex PCR, and TCRdb kept only the in-frame ones, dropping some. The sample consists of tens of thousands of clones, approximately 92% of them appearing once. The source material was peripheral blood, sampled in the second trimester of pregnancy. These receptors were collected from a female donor with multiple sclerosis, enrolled in a pregnancy study.

The chain joins TRBV4-1 to TRBJ2-1; TRBD2 matches 7 bases. With V trimmed by 3 bases and J by 3 bases, 5 bases remained unmatched. This CDR3 is built from 15 residues. Germline CDR1 reads MGHRA; CDR2 reads YSYEKL. CDR3 nucleotide sequence: TGCGCCAGCAGCCACCTTCGCGGGAGCTACAATGAGCAGTTCTTC. Protein sequence: CASSHLRGSYNEQFF.

The genes are TRBV7-9 and TRBJ2-5, with 11 bases matching TRBD2. The J segment lost 5 bases and the V segment lost 5 bases, leaving 4 bases of the junction unmatched. This CDR3 comprises 14 residues. The germline CDR1 and CDR2 sequences are SEHNR and FQNEAQ (reference sequence). The CDR3 sequence is CASSLRLAGETQYF. CDR3 nucleotides: TGTGCCAGCAGCCTCCGACTAGCGGGGGAGACCCAGTACTTC.